These 3 T cell receptor beta chains came from one sample sequenced in a study of blood T cells in healthy people across ages. Primers used in a second PCR of roughly 6 to 11 cycles were a sample-barcoded 5' primer and a J-beta primer mix. Each CDR3 protein is one row after TCRdb ran MiXCR on the 5' RACE reads. The sample has about 1.4 million distinct CDR3 sequences, approximately 60% seen once; the top ten hold over 5.5%. Specimen: blood. The receptors were gathered from a man between 18 and 35 years old in good health.

The rearrangement links TRBV27 to TRBJ2-1; tentatively, D is TRBD1 (5 bases). V was shortened by 2 bases and J by 1 base, with 12 bases between the two germline ends. The length of the CDR3 is 16 residues. Germline CDR1 reads MNHEY; CDR2 reads SMNVEV (reference sequence). The chain's CDR3 is CASSLRGKRSYNEQFF. CDR3 DNA: TGTGCCAGCAGTTTAAGGGGAAAAAGGTCCTACAATGAGCAGTTCTTC.

A word on this clonotype: The germline gene is not matched at one end of the junction; a read error may be the cause. V and J are TRBV4-1 and TRBJ2-1; maybe TRBD1 (6 bases). This CDR3 has 16 residues. Germline V gene data show CDR1 as MGHRA and CDR2 as YSYEKL. DNA for the CDR3: TGCGCCGGCAGCCACCCTGGACAGAGATATACAAATGAGCAGTTCTTC. This gives the protein CAGSHPGQRYTNEQFF.

The V call is TRBV20-1, the J call TRBJ2-1; TRBD2 might be the D (6 bases). CDR1 DFQATT and CDR2 SNEGSKA come from the germline V gene (reference sequence). The V end lost 6 bases, the J end lost 4 bases, and 22 bases lay between the germline ends. The CDR3 is made up of 16 amino acids. CDR3 bases: TGCAGTGCCAAAGGGATGGTCCGGGGGATTTACAATGAGCAGTTCTTC. It is translated as CSAKGMVRGIYNEQFF.